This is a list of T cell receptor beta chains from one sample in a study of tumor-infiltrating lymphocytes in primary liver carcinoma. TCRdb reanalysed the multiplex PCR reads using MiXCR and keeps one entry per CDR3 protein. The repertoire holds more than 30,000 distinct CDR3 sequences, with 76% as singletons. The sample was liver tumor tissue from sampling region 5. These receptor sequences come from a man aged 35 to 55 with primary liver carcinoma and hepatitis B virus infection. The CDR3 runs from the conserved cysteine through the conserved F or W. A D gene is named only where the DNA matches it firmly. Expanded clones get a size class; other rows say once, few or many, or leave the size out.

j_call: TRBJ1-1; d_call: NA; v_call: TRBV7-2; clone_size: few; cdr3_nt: TGTGCCAGCAGCCGGACGGGGTTGGGGAACACTGAAGCTTTCTTT; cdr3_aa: CASSRTGLGNTEAFF
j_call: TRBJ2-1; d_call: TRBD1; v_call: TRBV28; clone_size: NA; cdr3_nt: TGCGCCAGCAGTCCCGGGACAGACCTCCACAATGAGCAGTTCTTC; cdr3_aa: CASSPGTDLHNEQFF
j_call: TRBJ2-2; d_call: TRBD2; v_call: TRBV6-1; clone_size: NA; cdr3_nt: TGTGCCAGCAGCGGACTAGCGGGAACGGTCGAGGAGCTGTTGTTT; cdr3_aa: CASSGLAGTVEELLF
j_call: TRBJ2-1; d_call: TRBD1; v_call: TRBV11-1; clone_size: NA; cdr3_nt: TGTGCCAGCAGCTTAGCGAACAGGGGGTACTACAATGAGCAGTTCTTC; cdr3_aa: CASSLANRGYYNEQFF
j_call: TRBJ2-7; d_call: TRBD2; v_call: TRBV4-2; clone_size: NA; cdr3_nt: TGTGCCAGCAGTAGAAAACCGGGACCATCGGGAGGGCCACACGAGCAGTACTTC; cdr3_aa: CASSRKPGPSGGPHEQYF
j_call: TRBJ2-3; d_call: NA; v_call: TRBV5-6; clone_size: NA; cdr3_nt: TGTGCCAGTAGCACGGGACAAAAAACGTCAGATACGCAGTATTTT; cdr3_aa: CASSTGQKTSDTQYF
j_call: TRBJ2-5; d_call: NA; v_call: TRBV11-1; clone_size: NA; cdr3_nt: TGTACCAGCAGCTTTAACCGGGGGCTGGAGATCCAGTACTTC; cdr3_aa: CTSSFNRGLEIQYF
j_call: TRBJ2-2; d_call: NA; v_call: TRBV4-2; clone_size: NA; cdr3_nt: TGTACCAGCAGCCAAAACCAAGGGATTAGCGTGGGGTACGGGAAACTGTTTTTT; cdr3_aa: CTSSQNQGISVGYGKLFF
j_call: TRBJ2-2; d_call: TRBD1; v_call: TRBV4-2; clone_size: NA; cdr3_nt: TGTGCCAGCAGCACAGGGGGTTTCACCGGGGAACTGTTCTTT; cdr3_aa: CASSTGGFTGELFF
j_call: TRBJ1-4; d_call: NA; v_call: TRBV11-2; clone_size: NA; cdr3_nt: TGTGCCAGCAGCAAGATTCCAAGAGGAACAAATGTAGAACTGTTTTTT; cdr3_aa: CASSKIPRGTNVELFF
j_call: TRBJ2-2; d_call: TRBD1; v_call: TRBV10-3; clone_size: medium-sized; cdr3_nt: TGTGCCATCATGGGGACAGAAGGTGGGAACACCGGGGAGCTGTTTTTT; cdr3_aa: CAIMGTEGGNTGELFF
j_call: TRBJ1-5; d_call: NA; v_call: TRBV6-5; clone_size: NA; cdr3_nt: TGTGCCAGCAGTTTCTCGAAGGGCAGGGATCAGTCCCAGCATTTT; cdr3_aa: CASSFSKGRDQSQHF
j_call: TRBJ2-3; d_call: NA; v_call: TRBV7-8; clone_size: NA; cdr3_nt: TGTACCAGCTGGGGGGTGGATGAGGATGCGCAGTATTTT; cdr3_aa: CTSWGVDEDAQYF
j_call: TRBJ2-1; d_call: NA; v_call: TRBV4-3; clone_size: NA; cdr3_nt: TGCGCCAGTTGCCAAGATCTTGGCAGCAGCTCCGACAATGAGCAGTTCTTC; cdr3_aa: CASCQDLGSSSDNEQFF
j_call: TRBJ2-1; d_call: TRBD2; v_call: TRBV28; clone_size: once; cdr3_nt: TGTGCCAGCATCTCTATTAGCGGGTTCTACAATGAGCAGTTCTTC; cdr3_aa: CASISISGFYNEQFF
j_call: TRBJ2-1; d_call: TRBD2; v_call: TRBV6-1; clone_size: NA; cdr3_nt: TGTACCAGTACCCGGGCGGGGGATAGGGGCAATGAGCAGTTCTTC; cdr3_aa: CTSTRAGDRGNEQFF
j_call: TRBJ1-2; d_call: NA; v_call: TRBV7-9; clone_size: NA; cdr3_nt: TGTGCCGGCAGCCCCGAGGGCATGCTATCCCAGTATGGCTACACCTTC; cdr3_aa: CAGSPEGMLSQYGYTF
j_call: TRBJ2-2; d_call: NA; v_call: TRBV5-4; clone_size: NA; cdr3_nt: TGTGCAAGCAGCTTATGGGCGGGGGAGCTGTTTTTT; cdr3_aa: CASSLWAGELFF
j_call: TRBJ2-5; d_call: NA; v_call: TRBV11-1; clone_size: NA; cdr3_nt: TGTGCCAGTAGCTTTAACCGGGGGCAGGAGACCCTGTGCTTC; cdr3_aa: CASSFNRGQETLCF
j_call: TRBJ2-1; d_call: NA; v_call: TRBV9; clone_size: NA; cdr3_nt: TGTGCCAGCAGCGCCGCCAGGGATTTGGATGAGCAGTTCTTC; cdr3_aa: CASSAARDLDEQFF
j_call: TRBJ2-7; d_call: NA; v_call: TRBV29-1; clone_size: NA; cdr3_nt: TGCAGCGTTACTAGCAGCTACGAGCAGTACTTC; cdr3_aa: CSVTSSYEQYF
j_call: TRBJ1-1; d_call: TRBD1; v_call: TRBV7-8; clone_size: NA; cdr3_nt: TGTGCCAGCAGCCCCCAACAGGGGATCATCACTGAAGCTTTCTTT; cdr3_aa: CASSPQQGIITEAFF
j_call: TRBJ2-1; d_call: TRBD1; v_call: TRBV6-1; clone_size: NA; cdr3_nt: TGTGCCAGCAGGGACAGGGCGCCCTACAATGAGCTGTTCTTC; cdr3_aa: CASRDRAPYNELFF
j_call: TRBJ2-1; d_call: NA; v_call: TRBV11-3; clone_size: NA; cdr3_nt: TGTGCTAGCAGCGTCGCGTGGTCAGGTGAGCAGCTCTTC; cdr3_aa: CASSVAWSGEQLF
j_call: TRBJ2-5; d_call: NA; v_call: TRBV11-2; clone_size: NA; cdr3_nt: TGTGCCAGCAACCAAACACCTGGCGTGGGGAAAGAGACCCAGTGCTTC; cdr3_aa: CASNQTPGVGKETQCF
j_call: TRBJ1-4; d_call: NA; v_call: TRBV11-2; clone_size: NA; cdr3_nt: TGTGCCAACAGCTTAGACGGGTTCGCTAATGGAAAACTGTTCTTT; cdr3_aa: CANSLDGFANGKLFF
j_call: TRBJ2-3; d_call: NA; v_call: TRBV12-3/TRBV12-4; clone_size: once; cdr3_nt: TGCGTCAGCAGTTTTGGGCAAGGAAGCAATCAGCCCCAGTATTTT; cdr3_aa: CVSSFGQGSNQPQYF
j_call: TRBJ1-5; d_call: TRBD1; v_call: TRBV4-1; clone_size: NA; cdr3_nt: TGCGTCAGCAGCCAAGCGGGACAGCCGTCTCGGCCCCAGCATTTT; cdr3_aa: CVSSQAGQPSRPQHF
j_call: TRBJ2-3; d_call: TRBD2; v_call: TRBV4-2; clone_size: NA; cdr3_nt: TGTGCCAATAGCCAAGTGGCGCTGCTAGCGGGAGCGACAGATACGCAGTATTTT; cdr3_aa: CANSQVALLAGATDTQYF
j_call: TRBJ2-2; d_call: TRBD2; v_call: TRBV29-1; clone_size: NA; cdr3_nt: TGCAGCGATACACTAGCGGCTAACACCGGGGAGCTATTTTTT; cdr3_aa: CSDTLAANTGELFF
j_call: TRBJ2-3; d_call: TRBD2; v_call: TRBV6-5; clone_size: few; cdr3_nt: TGTACCAGCATGCGGGAGTCAGAAGATACGCAGTATTTT; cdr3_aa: CTSMRESEDTQYF
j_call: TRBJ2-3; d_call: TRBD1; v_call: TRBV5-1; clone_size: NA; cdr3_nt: TGCGCCAGTACCCTGACAGGGTTGACGCCAGATACGCAGTATTTT; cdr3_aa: CASTLTGLTPDTQYF
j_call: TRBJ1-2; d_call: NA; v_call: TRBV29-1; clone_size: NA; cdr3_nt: TGCATCGTTAGAGTCAACTACGCTGGTTACACCTTC; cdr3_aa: CIVRVNYAGYTF
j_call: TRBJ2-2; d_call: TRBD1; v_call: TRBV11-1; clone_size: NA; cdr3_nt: TGTGCCTGCAGTTCCAGGGGGTCATTCGCCGGGGAGCTGTTTTTT; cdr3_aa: CACSSRGSFAGELFF
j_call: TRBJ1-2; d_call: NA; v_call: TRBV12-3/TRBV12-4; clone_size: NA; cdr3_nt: TGTGCCAGCAGTTTGAGGGGGGCTGAGGGCTACACCTTC; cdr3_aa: CASSLRGAEGYTF